The clone carrying this T cell receptor beta chain was seen at least ten times. This sample is drawn from a study of CD8+CD57+ T cells in acquired aplastic anemia. Selection for sequencing was limited to patients who had shown CD8+CD57+ cell expansion by flow cytometry. This CDR3 has 18 residues. V was shortened by 0 bases and J by 0 bases, with 14 bases between the two germline ends. Profiles of TCR beta VDJ and CDR3 were generated from a genomic DNA template. TCRdb fed the reads into MiXCR, producing one record per CDR3 protein. Of 150,000 to 200,000 distinct CDR3 sequences in the sample, 48% were seen once.

The source material was sorted CD4+, CD8+, or CD8+CD57+ T cells (not recorded which) from PBMCs. The TCR was taken from a human donor with aplastic anemia. The chain uses TRBV12-3 or TRBV12-4 and TRBJ1-4; D remains ambiguous. The CDR3 is CASSLADPRYATNEKLFF. The DNA for the CDR3 is TGTGCCAGCAGTTTAGCCGACCCCCGATACGCAACTAATGAAAAACTGTTTTTT.